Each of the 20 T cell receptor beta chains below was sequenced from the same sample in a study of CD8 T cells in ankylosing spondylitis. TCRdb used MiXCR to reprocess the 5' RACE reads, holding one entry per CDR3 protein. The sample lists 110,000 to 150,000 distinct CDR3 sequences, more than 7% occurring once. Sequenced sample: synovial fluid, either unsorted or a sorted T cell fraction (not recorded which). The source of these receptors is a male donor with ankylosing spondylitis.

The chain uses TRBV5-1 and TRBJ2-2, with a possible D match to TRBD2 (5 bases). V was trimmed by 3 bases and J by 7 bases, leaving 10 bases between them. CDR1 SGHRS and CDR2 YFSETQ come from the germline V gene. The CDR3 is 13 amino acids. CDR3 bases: TGCGCCAGCAGCTCCACTAGTGTCGGGGAGCTGTTTTTT. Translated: CASSSTSVGELFF.

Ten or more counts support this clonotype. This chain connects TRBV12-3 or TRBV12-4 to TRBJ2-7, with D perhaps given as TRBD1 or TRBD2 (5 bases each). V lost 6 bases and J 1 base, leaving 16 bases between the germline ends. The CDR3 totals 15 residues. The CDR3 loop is CASSASSRESYEQYF. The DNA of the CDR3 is TGTGCCAGCAGCGCTAGTTCCAGGGAGTCCTACGAGCAGTACTTC.

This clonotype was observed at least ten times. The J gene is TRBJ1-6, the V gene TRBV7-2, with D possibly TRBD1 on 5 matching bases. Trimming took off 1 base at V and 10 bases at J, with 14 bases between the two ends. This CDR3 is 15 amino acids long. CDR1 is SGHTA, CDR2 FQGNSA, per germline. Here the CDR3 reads CASSLVGRAGSPLHF. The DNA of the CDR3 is TGTGCCAGCAGCTTAGTGGGCAGGGCGGGATCACCCCTCCACTTT.

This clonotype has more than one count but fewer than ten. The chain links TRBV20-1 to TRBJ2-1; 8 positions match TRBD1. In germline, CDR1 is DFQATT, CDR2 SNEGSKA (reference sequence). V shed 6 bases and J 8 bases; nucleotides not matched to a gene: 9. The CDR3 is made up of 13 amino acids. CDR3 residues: CSAYSNRGYEQFF. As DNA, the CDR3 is TGCAGTGCATACTCCAACAGGGGGTATGAGCAGTTCTTC.

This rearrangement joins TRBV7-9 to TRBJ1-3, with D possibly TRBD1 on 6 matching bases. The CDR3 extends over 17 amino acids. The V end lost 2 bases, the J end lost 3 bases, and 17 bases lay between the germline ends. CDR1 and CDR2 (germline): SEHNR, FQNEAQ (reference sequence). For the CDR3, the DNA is TGTGCCAGCAGCTTAAGGGGCTCGCAGGGGAGTGGAAACACCATATATTTT. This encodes CASSLRGSQGSGNTIYF. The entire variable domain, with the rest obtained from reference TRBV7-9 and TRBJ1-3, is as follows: DTGVSQNPRHKITKRGQNVTFRCDPISEHNRLYWYRQTLGQGPEFLTYFQNEAQLEKSRLLSDRFSAERPKGSFSTLEIQRTEQGDSAMYLCASSLRGSQGSGNTIYFGEGSWLTVV.

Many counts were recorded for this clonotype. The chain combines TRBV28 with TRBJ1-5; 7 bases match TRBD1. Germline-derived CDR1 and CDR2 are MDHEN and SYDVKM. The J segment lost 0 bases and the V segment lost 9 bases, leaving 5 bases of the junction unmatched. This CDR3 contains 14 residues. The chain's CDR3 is CASEGAYSNQPQHF. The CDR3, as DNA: TGTGCCAGTGAGGGGGCCTATAGCAATCAGCCCCAGCATTTT.

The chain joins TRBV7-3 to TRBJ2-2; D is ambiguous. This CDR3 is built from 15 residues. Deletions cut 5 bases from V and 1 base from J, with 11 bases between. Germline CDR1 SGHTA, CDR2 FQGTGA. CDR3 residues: CASSPDWGNTGELFF. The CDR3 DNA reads TGTGCCAGCAGCCCAGACTGGGGGAACACCGGGGAGCTGTTTTTT.

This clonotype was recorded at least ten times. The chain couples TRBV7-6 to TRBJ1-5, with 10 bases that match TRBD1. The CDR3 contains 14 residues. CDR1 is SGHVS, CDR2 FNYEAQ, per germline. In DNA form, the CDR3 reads TGTGCACGAACGGGGACAGGGGATAATCAGCCCCAGCATTTT. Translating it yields CARTGTGDNQPQHF.

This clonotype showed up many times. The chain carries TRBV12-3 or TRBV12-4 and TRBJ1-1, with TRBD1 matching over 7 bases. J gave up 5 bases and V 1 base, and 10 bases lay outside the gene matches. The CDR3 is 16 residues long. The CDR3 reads CASSLVRTGGRTEAFF. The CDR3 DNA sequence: TGTGCCAGCAGTTTAGTTCGGACAGGTGGTCGAACTGAAGCTTTCTTT.

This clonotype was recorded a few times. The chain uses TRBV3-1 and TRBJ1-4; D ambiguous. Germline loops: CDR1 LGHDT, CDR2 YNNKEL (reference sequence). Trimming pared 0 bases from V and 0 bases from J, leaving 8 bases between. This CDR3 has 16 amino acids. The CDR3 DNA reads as TGTGCCAGCAGCCAAGATTTGACGGCAACTAATGAAAAACTGTTTTTT. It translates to CASSQDLTATNEKLFF.

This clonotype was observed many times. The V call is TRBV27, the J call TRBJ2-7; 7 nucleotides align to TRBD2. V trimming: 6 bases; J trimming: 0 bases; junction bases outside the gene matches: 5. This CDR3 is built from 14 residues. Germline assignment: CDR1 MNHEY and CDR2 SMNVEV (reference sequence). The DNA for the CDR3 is TGTGCCAGCAGGAAAAGCGGGAACTCCTACGAGCAGTACTTC. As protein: CASRKSGNSYEQYF.

The CDR3 sequence is CASQSQGGNSPLHF. The CDR3 nucleotides are TGTGCCAGCCAGAGCCAGGGGGGGAATTCACCCCTCCACTTT. The J gene is TRBJ1-6, the V gene TRBV2, with 7 bases matching TRBD1. Germline V gene data show CDR1 as SNHLY and CDR2 as FYNNEI. CDR3 size: 14 residues. The J segment lost 7 bases and the V segment lost 8 bases, leaving 8 bases of the junction unmatched.

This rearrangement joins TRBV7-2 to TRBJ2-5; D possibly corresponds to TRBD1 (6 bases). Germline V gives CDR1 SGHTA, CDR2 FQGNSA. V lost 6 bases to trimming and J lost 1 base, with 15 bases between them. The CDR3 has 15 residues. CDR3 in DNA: TGTGCCAGCAGTTACCAGGGGTCGGGCCAAGAGACCCAGTACTTC. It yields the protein CASSYQGSGQETQYF.

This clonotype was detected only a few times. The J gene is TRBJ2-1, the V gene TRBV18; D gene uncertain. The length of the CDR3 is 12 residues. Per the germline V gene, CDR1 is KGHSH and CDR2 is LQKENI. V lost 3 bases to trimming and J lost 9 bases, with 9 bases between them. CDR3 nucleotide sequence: TGTGCCAGCTCACCTAAGGGCGCTGAGCAGTTCTTC. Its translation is CASSPKGAEQFF.

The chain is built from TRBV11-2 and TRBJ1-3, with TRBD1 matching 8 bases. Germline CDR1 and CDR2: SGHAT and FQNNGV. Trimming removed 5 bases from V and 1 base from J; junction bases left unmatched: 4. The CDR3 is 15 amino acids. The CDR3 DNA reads TGTGCCAGCAGCAATTGGGACAGGTCTGGAAACACCATATATTTT. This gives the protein CASSNWDRSGNTIYF.

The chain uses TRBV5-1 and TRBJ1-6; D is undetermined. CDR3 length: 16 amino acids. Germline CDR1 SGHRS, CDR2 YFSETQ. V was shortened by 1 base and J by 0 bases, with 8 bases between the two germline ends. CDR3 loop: CASSLSAGSYNSPLHF. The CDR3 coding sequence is TGCGCCAGCAGCTTGTCGGCGGGCTCCTATAATTCACCCCTCCACTTT.

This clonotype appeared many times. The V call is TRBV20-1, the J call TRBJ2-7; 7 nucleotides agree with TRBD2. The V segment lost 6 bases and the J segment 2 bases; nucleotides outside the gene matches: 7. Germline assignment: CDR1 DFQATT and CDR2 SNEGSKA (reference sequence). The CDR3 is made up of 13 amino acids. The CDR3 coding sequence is TGCAGTGCCACGGGAGGATGGGCCTACGAGCAGTACTTC. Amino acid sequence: CSATGGWAYEQYF.

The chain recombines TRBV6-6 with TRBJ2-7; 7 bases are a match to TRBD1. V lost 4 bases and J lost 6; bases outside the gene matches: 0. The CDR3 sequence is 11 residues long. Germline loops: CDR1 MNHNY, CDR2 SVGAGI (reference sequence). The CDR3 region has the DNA TGTGCCAGCAGTTGGACAGGCGAGCAGTACTTC. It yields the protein CASSWTGEQYF.

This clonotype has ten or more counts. The CDR3 DNA follows: TGCAGTGCTAGAGATTGGGCTAGCGGGGGTTACAATGAGCAGTTCTTC. Protein product: CSARDWASGGYNEQFF. J is TRBJ2-1 and V is TRBV20-1; 10 nucleotides align to TRBD2. Germline V gives CDR1 DFQATT, CDR2 SNEGSKA (reference sequence). This CDR3 has 16 residues. The V and J ends lost 0 bases and 4 bases, in that order; junction bases with no gene match: 6.

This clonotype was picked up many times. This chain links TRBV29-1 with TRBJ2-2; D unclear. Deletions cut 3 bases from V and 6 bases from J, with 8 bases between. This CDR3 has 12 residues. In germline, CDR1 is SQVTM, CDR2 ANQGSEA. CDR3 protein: CSVETRPGELFF. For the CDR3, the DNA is TGCAGCGTTGAGACCAGACCCGGGGAGCTGTTTTTT.